This passage covers 9 T cell receptor beta chains from one sample sequenced in a study of T cells after yellow fever vaccination. TCRdb fed the 5' RACE reads into MiXCR, producing one record per CDR3 protein. The top ten clones hold 15% of a sample with a few hundred thousand distinct CDR3 sequences, around 6.5% of them seen once. Source: PBMCs, taken 5 days after the yellow fever booster vaccination. These TCRs come from a man between 25 and 39 years old who received the YFV17D yellow fever vaccine.

This clonotype was picked up a small number of times. The chain combines TRBV5-1 with TRBJ2-7; D uncertain. The CDR3 contains 13 residues. CDR1 and CDR2 (germline): SGHRS, YFSETQ. V lost 4 bases and J 3 bases, leaving 11 bases between the germline ends. In DNA form, the CDR3 reads TGCGCCAGCAGCGACCGGGCCAACTACGAGCAGTACTTC. This codes for CASSDRANYEQYF.

V and J are TRBV29-1 and TRBJ2-1; 10 nucleotides line up with TRBD2. CDR3 length: 13 residues. Germline V CDR1 and CDR2: SQVTM, ANQGSEA. V dropped 5 bases and J dropped 9; count of bases not matched to a gene: 7. CDR3 nucleotides: TGCAGCGTTATAGCGGGAGGTTTTGGTGAGCAGTTCTTC. As protein: CSVIAGGFGEQFF.

The chain links TRBV5-1 to TRBJ2-1, with 12 bases aligning to TRBD1. The CDR3 runs 17 residues. CDR1 is SGHRS, CDR2 YFSETQ, per germline. The ends lost 4 bases at V and 9 bases at J; junction bases unmatched: 14. The CDR3 DNA reads TGCGCCAGCAGCCCTGGCGGGACAGGGGGCTTGTTGGGTGAGCAGTTCTTC. It yields the protein CASSPGGTGGLLGEQFF.

The V and J genes are TRBV20-1 and TRBJ2-6; no clear D gene. This CDR3 comprises 14 residues. The V and J ends lost 6 bases and 3 bases respectively, with 12 bases between them. Germline values: CDR1 DFQATT, CDR2 SNEGSKA (reference sequence). The CDR3 DNA is TGCAGTGCCCACCCCAGGATTGGGGCCAACGTCCTGACTTTC. It specifies CSAHPRIGANVLTF.

Ten or more counts support this clonotype. The gene calls are TRBV29-1 and TRBJ2-1; D is perhaps TRBD2 (5 bases). The CDR3 runs 12 residues. The germline V gene encodes CDR1 SQVTM and CDR2 ANQGSEA. Between the trimmed V and J ends, which lost 7 bases and 6 bases, there was a span of 13 bases. The CDR3 here is CSADPEGNEQFF. The CDR3 DNA is TGCAGCGCCGACCCCGAGGGCAATGAGCAGTTCTTC.

There are many counts of this clonotype. The rearrangement uses TRBV3-1 and TRBJ1-1; perhaps TRBD1 as D (5 bases). The ends were cut back, 4 bases at V and 7 bases at J, with 22 bases in the middle. Germline lookup yields CDR1 LGHDT and CDR2 YNNKEL (reference sequence). The CDR3 extends over 16 amino acids. The CDR3 DNA reads as TGTGCCAGCAGCCCCTTTTTGGGGCAGGGAGGTTTTGAAGCTTTCTTT. This encodes CASSPFLGQGGFEAFF.

This clonotype has at least ten counts. The CDR3 protein is CASRATGANNEQFF. CDR3 coding DNA: TGTGCCAGCAGAGCGACCGGGGCGAACAATGAGCAGTTCTTC. The genes are TRBV12-3 or TRBV12-4 and TRBJ2-1; D might be TRBD1 or TRBD2, each matching 5 bases. There are 14 residues in the CDR3. Between the trimmed V and J ends, which lost 6 bases and 5 bases, there was a span of 14 bases.

This clonotype was observed at least ten times. The V gene is TRBV2, the J gene TRBJ2-1; D might be TRBD2 (6 bases). The CDR3 is made up of 14 amino acids. Per germline, CDR1 SNHLY and CDR2 FYNNEI. Trimming stripped 5 bases from V and 7 bases from J, with 15 bases between. CDR3 DNA sequence: TGTGCCAGCAGTCTCCGGCGGGATTTGAATGAGCAGTTCTTC. Translation gives CASSLRRDLNEQFF.

This clonotype was counted a few times. The chain carries TRBV4-2 and TRBJ2-5; D unclear. CDR1 and CDR2 from the germline V gene are LGHNA and YNFKEQ. V lost 0 bases, J lost 4 bases, and 6 bases lay in between. The CDR3 sequence is 13 residues long. The CDR3 is CASSQDSAETQYF. The CDR3 DNA sequence: TGTGCCAGCAGCCAAGATTCGGCAGAGACCCAGTACTTC.